These 20 T cell receptor beta chains were sequenced from one sample in a study of T cells in Graves' hyperthyroidism and ophthalmopathy. Amplification of TCR beta CDR3 regions was performed using RNA transcripts as template. A first-round RT-PCR of the TCR CDR3 used the HTBI primer set. TCRdb ran MiXCR on the multiplex PCR reads and lists one entry per CDR3 protein. The table has about 350,000 distinct CDR3 sequences, about 19% seen once. The material sequenced was blood. Source of these receptors: a woman between 18 and 29 years old with Graves' hyperthyroidism.

This clonotype showed up just a few times. This could be a read error, since a much larger clone is one nucleotide away. This chain joins TRBV7-3 and TRBJ2-5; possibly TRBD2 for D (5 bases). There are 14 residues in the CDR3. Germline CDR1 SGHTA, CDR2 FQGTGA. CDR3 loop: CASSLRSRGETKYF. CDR3 nucleotides: TGTGCCAGCAGCTTAAGGAGTCGGGGAGAGACCAAGTACTTC.

This sequence joins TRBV27 and TRBJ1-5; no definite D call. The V end lost 2 bases, the J end lost 1 base, and 6 bases lay between the germline ends. This CDR3 region has 14 residues. Germline CDR1 is MNHEY and CDR2 is SMNVEV (reference sequence). DNA for the CDR3: TGTGCCAGCAGTTTACTTGTGAGCAATCAGCCCCAGCATTTT. It specifies CASSLLVSNQPQHF.

This clonotype has at least ten counts. The CDR3 here is CASSEGGARSYEQYF. CDR3 nucleotides: TGTGCCAGCAGCGAGGGCGGGGCCCGCTCCTACGAGCAGTACTTC. The J gene is TRBJ2-7, the V gene TRBV4-2; TRBD2 is a possible D gene (6 bases). This CDR3 has 15 amino acids. Germline V gives CDR1 LGHNA, CDR2 YNFKEQ. V lost 5 bases and J 0 bases, leaving 14 bases between the germline ends.

This clonotype was detected many times. The V call is TRBV20-1, the J call TRBJ2-7; no reliable D call. V lost 5 bases, J lost 4 bases, and 9 bases lay in between. Germline CDR1 DFQATT, CDR2 SNEGSKA (reference sequence). The CDR3 extends over 11 amino acids. In DNA, the CDR3 is TGCAGTGCTGGCCCCGGGTACGAGCAGTACTTC. It yields the protein CSAGPGYEQYF.

This clonotype was seen many times. The V call is TRBV6-1, the J call TRBJ1-2; no reliable D call. CDR1 and CDR2 from the germline V gene are MNHNS and SASEGT. V lost 6 bases and J 4 bases, leaving 9 bases between the germline ends. The CDR3 extends over 12 amino acids. The CDR3 here is CASSPDGYGYTF. Written as DNA, the CDR3 is TGTGCCAGCAGCCCAGACGGCTATGGCTACACCTTC.

Comments on this clonotype: A much larger clone lies a single base off, so this may be a read error. The genes are TRBV29-1 and TRBJ1-2, with 8 bases fitting TRBD1. Per germline, CDR1 SQVTM and CDR2 ANQGSEA. The CDR3 contains 11 residues. After removal of 6 bases from V and 7 bases from J, the junction contained 4 bases not matched to a gene. The CDR3 coding sequence is TGCAGCGTCGGGACAGGTACTGGCTACACCTTC. Translating it yields CSVGTGTGYTF.

At least ten counts were recorded for this clonotype. The chain uses TRBV20-1 and TRBJ1-5; D possibly corresponds to TRBD1 (5 bases). Trimming pared 0 bases from V and 10 bases from J, leaving 19 bases between. This CDR3 comprises 15 residues. Germline CDR1 is DFQATT and CDR2 is SNEGSKA (reference sequence). CDR3 nucleotides: TGCAGTGCTAGAGATCTGGGGACTGAGACGGATCCCCAGCATTTT. Translated, it gives CSARDLGTETDPQHF.

This clonotype was seen at least ten times. The V gene is TRBV2, the J gene TRBJ1-5; 8 nucleotides match TRBD1. From germline, CDR1 is SNHLY and CDR2 FYNNEI. V gave up 6 bases and J gave up 2 bases; unmatched junction bases: 6. The CDR3 covers 15 residues. In DNA form, the CDR3 reads TGTGCCAGCAGCTGGGAGGGACAGGGCAATCAGCCCCAGCATTTT. Protein: CASSWEGQGNQPQHF.

This clonotype has at least ten counts. The chain is built from TRBV6-5 and TRBJ1-2, with TRBD1 identical over 9 bases. V was pared by 0 bases and J by 2 bases, with 4 bases of the junction left unmatched. The CDR3 totals 16 residues. From germline, CDR1 is MNHEY and CDR2 SVGAGI. CDR3 bases: TGTGCCAGCAGTTACTCTGGGACAGGGTGGAACTATGGCTACACCTTC. The encoded protein is CASSYSGTGWNYGYTF.

In this sample, this clonotype turned up many times. The chain employs TRBV5-1 and TRBJ2-6; D gene uncertain. Trimming cost V 4 bases and J 2 bases, with 7 bases left between them. Per the germline V gene, CDR1 is SGHRS and CDR2 is YFSETQ. The CDR3 is 14 amino acids. As DNA, the CDR3 is TGCGCCAGCAGCGGCGACACTGGGGCCAACGTCCTGACTTTC. Translated: CASSGDTGANVLTF.

The sample holds many counts of this clonotype. The chain employs TRBV9 and TRBJ1-5; tentatively, D is TRBD1 (5 bases). The CDR3 loop spans 13 amino acids. Looked up from germline, CDR1 is SGDLS and CDR2 is YYNGEE. The V gene lost 7 bases and the J gene lost 3 bases, with 11 bases spanning the gap. Here the CDR3 DNA reads TGTGCCAGCTCCAGGGCTAACAATCAGCCCCAGCATTTT. Protein product: CASSRANNQPQHF.

The sample holds many counts of this clonotype. This sequence joins TRBV28 and TRBJ1-5, with a tentative D call TRBD1 (5 bases). Trimming removed 1 base at V and 7 bases at J, with 8 bases between. The CDR3 extends over 13 amino acids. The germline V gene encodes CDR1 MDHEN and CDR2 SYDVKM. CDR3 loop: CASSLLGGQPQHF. The CDR3, as DNA: TGTGCCAGCAGTTTATTGGGGGGACAGCCCCAGCATTTT.

This clonotype was seen ten or more times. With only one base between it and a far larger clone, this is likely a read error. The CDR3 coding sequence is TGCGCCAGCAGCTTGGGGAACGCTGAAGCTTTCTTT. This gives the protein CASSLGNAEAFF. The chain carries TRBV5-1 and TRBJ1-1, with D hard to call. The V gene's germline CDR1 is SGHRS and CDR2 YFSETQ. The length of the CDR3 is 12 residues.

At least ten counts were recorded for this clonotype. The V and J genes are TRBV28 and TRBJ2-7; D is possibly TRBD1 (5 bases). V lost 5 bases, J lost 1 base, and 18 bases lay in between. The CDR3 has 16 amino acids. Germline values: CDR1 MDHEN, CDR2 SYDVKM. The CDR3 region is CASSPPPGLESYEQYF. CDR3 coding DNA: TGTGCCAGCAGTCCCCCCCCAGGGTTAGAATCCTACGAGCAGTACTTC.

This clonotype was observed many times. The chain combines TRBV6-5 with TRBJ1-2; 7 bases fit TRBD1. V was pared by 2 bases and J by 5 bases, with 5 bases of the junction left unmatched. The CDR3 runs to 14 residues. CDR1 and CDR2 from the germline V gene are MNHEY and SVGAGI. The CDR3 protein is CASSYLTGTYGYTF. The DNA of the CDR3 is TGTGCCAGCAGTTACCTGACAGGGACGTATGGCTACACCTTC.

Many counts were recorded for this clonotype. The chain couples TRBV9 to TRBJ2-5; TRBD2 agrees at 9 bases. With V trimmed by 0 bases and J by 3 bases, 3 bases remained unmatched. This CDR3 comprises 15 residues. Germline-derived CDR1 and CDR2 are SGDLS and YYNGEE. The CDR3 spells CASSVAAGGKETQYF. The CDR3 DNA is TGTGCCAGCAGCGTAGCGGCGGGGGGGAAAGAGACCCAGTACTTC.

The table lists this clonotype with many counts. V usage is TRBV24-1 and J usage is TRBJ1-2; D ambiguous. CDR3 size: 14 residues. V was trimmed by 3 bases and J by 0 bases, leaving 7 bases between them. Germline V gene lookup returns CDR1 KGHDR and CDR2 SFDVKD. The CDR3 region is CATSDEGTNYGYTF. The CDR3 nucleotides are TGTGCCACCAGTGATGAGGGAACTAACTATGGCTACACCTTC.

At least ten counts were recorded for this clonotype. The CDR3 sequence: CSARGPGQGIYEQYF. In nucleotides, the CDR3 is TGCAGTGCTAGAGGACCGGGACAGGGAATCTACGAGCAGTACTTC. The chain employs TRBV20-1 and TRBJ2-7; 9 nucleotides align to TRBD1. V was pared by 1 base and J by 3 bases, with 7 bases of the junction left unmatched. The CDR3 extends over 15 amino acids. CDR1 is DFQATT, CDR2 SNEGSKA, per germline (reference sequence).

This clonotype appeared many times. The chain links TRBV5-1 to TRBJ2-7, with D uncertain. V lost 0 bases and J 3 bases, leaving 16 bases between the germline ends. Germline loops: CDR1 SGHRS, CDR2 YFSETQ. The CDR3 runs 16 residues. The CDR3 region is CASSLEGETRSYEQYF. In DNA form, the CDR3 reads TGCGCCAGCAGCTTGGAAGGTGAAACACGAAGCTACGAGCAGTACTTC.

This clonotype has more than one count but fewer than ten. This chain connects TRBV3-1 to TRBJ2-2, with 11 bases identical to TRBD2. The trim removed 6 bases at V and 1 base at J, leaving 7 bases unmatched. The germline V gene encodes CDR1 LGHDT and CDR2 YNNKEL (reference sequence). This CDR3 is 17 amino acids long. The CDR3 here is CASSPTSGGGNTGELFF. CDR3 DNA: TGTGCCAGCAGTCCCACTAGCGGGGGCGGGAACACCGGGGAGCTGTTTTTT.